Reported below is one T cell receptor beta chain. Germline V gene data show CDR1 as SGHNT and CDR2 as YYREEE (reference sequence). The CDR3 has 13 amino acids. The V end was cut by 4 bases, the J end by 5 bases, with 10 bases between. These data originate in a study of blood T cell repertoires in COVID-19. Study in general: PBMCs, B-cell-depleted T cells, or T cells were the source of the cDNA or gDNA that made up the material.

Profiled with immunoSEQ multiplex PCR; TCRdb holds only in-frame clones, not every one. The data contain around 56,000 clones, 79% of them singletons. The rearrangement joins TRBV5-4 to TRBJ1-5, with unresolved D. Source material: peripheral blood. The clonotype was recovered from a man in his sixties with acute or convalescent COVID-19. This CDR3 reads CASSAGSDQPQHF. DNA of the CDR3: TGTGCCAGCAGCGCGGGTTCCGATCAGCCCCAGCATTTT.